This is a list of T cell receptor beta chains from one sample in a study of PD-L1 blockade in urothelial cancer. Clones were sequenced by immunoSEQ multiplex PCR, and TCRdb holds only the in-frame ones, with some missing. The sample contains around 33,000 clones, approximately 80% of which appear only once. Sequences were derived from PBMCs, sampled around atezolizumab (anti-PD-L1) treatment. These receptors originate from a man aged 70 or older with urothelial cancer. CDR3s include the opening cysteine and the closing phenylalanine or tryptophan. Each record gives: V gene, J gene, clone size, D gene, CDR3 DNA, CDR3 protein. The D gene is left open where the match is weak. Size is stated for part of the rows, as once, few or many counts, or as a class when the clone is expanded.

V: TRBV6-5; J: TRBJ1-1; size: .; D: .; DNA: TGTGCCAGCAGTTATAGGGGCAGACCGAACACTGAAGCTTTCTTT; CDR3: CASSYRGRPNTEAFF
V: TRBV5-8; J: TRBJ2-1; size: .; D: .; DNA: TGTGCCAGCAGCTTGGGAGGCGGAGCGTACAATGAGCAGTTCTTC; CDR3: CASSLGGGAYNEQFF
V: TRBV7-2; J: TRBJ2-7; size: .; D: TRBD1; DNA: TGTGCCAGCAGCTTAGCTGTGACAGGGCAAGTCTACGAGCAGTACTTC; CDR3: CASSLAVTGQVYEQYF
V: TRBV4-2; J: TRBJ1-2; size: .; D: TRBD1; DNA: TGTGCCAGCAGCCCAAGGAACAGGGGATTTGTGGCTAACTATGGCTACACCTTC; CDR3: CASSPRNRGFVANYGYTF
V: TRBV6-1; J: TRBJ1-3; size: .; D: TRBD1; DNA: TGTGCCAGCAGTGAGGTGACAGGGTTCTCTGGAAACACCATATATTTT; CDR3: CASSEVTGFSGNTIYF
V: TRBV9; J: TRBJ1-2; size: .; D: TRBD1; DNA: TGTGCCAGCAGCGCGGGGACAGGGGGCAGGGGCTACACCTTC; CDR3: CASSAGTGGRGYTF
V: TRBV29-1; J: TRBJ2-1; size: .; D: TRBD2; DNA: TGCGGGATTAGCGGGAGACAATACAATGAGCAGTTCTTC; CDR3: CGISGRQYNEQFF
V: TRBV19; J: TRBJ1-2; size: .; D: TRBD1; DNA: TGTGCCAGTAGTGGAGAGGGGGCGCAGGGCTACACCTTC; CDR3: CASSGEGAQGYTF
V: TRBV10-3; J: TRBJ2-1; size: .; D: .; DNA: TGTGCCATCAGTGAGTGGGGGGGCGGGCTACGGAGTGAGCAGTTCTTC; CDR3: CAISEWGGGLRSEQFF
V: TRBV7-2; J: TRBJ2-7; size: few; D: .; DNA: TGTGCCAGCAGCTTCGGGACAAGGACCTACGAGCAGTACTTC; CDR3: CASSFGTRTYEQYF
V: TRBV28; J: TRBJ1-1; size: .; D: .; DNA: TGTGCCAGCACCTCACAGGGCTCTCACACTGAAGCTTTCTTT; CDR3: CASTSQGSHTEAFF
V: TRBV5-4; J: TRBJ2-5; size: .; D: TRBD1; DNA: TGTGCCAGCAGCAGGGACAGCCAAGAGACCCAGTACTTC; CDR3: CASSRDSQETQYF
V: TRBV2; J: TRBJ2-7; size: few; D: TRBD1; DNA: TGTGCCAGCAGCCAAGACAGGGGCTACGAGCAGTACTTC; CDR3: CASSQDRGYEQYF
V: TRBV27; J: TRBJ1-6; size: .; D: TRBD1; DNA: TGTGCCAGCAGTTACCTCACAGGGGGTAATTCACCCCTCCACTTT; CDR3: CASSYLTGGNSPLHF
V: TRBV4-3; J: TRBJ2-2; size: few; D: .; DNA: TGCGCCAGCAGCCCCGCGTTCTCCACCAGGGGGGAGCTGTTTTTT; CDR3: CASSPAFSTRGELFF
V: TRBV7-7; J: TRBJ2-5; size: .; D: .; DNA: TGTGCCAGCAGCCCTCTCCTCCAAGAGACCCAGTACTTC; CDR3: CASSPLLQETQYF
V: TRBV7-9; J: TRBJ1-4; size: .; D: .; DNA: TGTGCCAGCAGCCCGGCGGGGTTTAATGAAAAACTGTTTTTT; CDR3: CASSPAGFNEKLFF
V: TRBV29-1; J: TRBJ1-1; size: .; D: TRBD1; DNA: TGCAGCGCATCCAGCCGGGACAGGGGGACTGAAGCTTTCTTT; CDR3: CSASSRDRGTEAFF
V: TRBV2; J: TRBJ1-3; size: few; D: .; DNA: TGTGCCAGCAGTGAAGCTGGAGTGGCGGGAAACACCATATATTTT; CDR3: CASSEAGVAGNTIYF
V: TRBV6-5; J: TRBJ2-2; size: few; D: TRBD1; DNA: TGTGCCAGCAGTCCATGGACAGGGGGGACCGGGGAGCTGTTTTTT; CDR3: CASSPWTGGTGELFF
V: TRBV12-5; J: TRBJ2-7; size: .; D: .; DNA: TGTGCTAGTGGTTTTGGGATGGACAGCTACGAGCAGTACTTC; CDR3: CASGFGMDSYEQYF
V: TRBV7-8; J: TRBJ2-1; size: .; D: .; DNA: TGTGCCAGCAGCTTAGCGCGTGGAGGGGCCTACAATGAGCAGTTCTTC; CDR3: CASSLARGGAYNEQFF
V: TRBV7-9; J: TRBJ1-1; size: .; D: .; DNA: TGTGCCAGCAGCTTTGACAAGAACACTGAAGCTTTCTTT; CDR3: CASSFDKNTEAFF
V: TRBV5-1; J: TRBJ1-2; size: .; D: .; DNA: TGCGCCAGCAGCCCGACCGGGAGTGGCTACACCTTC; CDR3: CASSPTGSGYTF
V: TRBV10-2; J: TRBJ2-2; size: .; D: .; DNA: TGCGCCAGCAGGGCTGGCGGAGGGGTCACCGGGGAGCTGTTTTTT; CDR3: CASRAGGGVTGELFF
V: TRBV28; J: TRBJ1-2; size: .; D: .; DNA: TGTGCCAGCAGCAAAGGGGGCTATGGCTACACCTTC; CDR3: CASSKGGYGYTF
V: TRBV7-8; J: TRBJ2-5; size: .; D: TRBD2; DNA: TGTGCCAGCAGCGCCCAGCGGGGGGCCCAAGAGACCCAGTACTTC; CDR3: CASSAQRGAQETQYF
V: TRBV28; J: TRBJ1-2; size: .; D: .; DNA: TGTGCCAGCACTCTTCTAGCGGGGGCTGGAGGCTACACCTTC; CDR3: CASTLLAGAGGYTF
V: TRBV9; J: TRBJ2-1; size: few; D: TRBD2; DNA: TGTGCCAGCAGCGTAGGATTTACGAGACTAGCGGGAACTGAGCAGTTCTTC; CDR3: CASSVGFTRLAGTEQFF
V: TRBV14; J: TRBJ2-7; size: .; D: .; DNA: TGTGCCAGCAGCCAACGCGCCGAGCAGTACTTC; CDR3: CASSQRAEQYF
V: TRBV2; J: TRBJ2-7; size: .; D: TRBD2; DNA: TGTGCCAGCAAAGCCGGGACTAGCGGGACCTACGAGCAGTACTTC; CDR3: CASKAGTSGTYEQYF
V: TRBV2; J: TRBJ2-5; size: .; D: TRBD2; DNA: TGTGCCAGCAGTGAAGAGGGGAGCGGGAGAATGGCCCAGTACTTC; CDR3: CASSEEGSGRMAQYF
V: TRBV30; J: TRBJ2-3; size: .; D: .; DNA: TGTGCCGGGGCCAACACAGATACGCAGTATTTT; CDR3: CAGANTDTQYF
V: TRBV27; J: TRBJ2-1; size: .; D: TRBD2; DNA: TGTGCCTCGGGACTAAGGGCCGGTGAGCAGTTCTTC; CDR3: CASGLRAGEQFF
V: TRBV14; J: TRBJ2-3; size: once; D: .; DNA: TGTGCCAGCAGCCAAAACCGCCGGGATACGCAGTATTTT; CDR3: CASSQNRRDTQYF
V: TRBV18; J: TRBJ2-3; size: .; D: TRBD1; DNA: TGTGCCAGCTCACCACGGGGACAGGGCACAGATACGCAGTATTTT; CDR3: CASSPRGQGTDTQYF
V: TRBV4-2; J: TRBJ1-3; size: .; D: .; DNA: TGTGCCAGCAGCCAACGGGGGGGGGTGACGGGAAACACCATATATTTT; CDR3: CASSQRGGVTGNTIYF
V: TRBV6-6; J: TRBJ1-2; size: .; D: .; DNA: TGTGCCAGCAGTTACTCCGCCTTCGGAGAGTCGGGCTACACCTTC; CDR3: CASSYSAFGESGYTF
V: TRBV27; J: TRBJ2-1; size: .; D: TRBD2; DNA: TGTGCCAGCAGGCGGACTAGCGGGGATTACAATGAGCAGTTCTTC; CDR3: CASRRTSGDYNEQFF
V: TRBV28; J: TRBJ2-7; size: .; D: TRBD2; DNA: TGTGCCAGCAGTTCCGCCGGGACTAGCGGGGCCTACGAGCAGTACTTC; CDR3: CASSSAGTSGAYEQYF
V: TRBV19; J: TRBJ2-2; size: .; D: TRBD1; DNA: TGTGCCAGTAGTATAATTGTTTGGGTGGGACAGGAGAACACCGGGGAGCTGTTTTTT; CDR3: CASSIIVWVGQENTGELFF
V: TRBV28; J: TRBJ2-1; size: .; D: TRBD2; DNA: TGTGCCAGCAGCTCTCTAGCGGGAGGGCTCAATGAGCAGTTCTTC; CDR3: CASSSLAGGLNEQFF
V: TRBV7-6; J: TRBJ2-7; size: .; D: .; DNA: TGTGCCAGCAGCTTAAGTACAGGGTTCAACGAGCAGTACTTC; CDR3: CASSLSTGFNEQYF
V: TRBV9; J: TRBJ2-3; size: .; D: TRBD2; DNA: TGTGCCAGCAGCCCTTGGACTAGCGGTAGCACAGATACGCAGTATTTT; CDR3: CASSPWTSGSTDTQYF
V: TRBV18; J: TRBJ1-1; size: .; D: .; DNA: TGTGCCAGCTCACCAACAGGGAACACTGAAGCTTTCTTT; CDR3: CASSPTGNTEAFF
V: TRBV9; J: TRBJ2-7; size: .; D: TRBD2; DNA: TGTGCCAGCAGCGTAGGAGCGGGAGCGGGAGACAACGAGCAGTACTTC; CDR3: CASSVGAGAGDNEQYF
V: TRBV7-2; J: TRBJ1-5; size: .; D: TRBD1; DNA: TGTGCCAGCAGCGCCCCTGGGACAGGGAGCAATCAGCCCCAGCATTTT; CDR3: CASSAPGTGSNQPQHF
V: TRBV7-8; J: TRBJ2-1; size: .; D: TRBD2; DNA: TGTGCCAGCAGCTTATCGCCGACTAGCGGGAGGAATGAGCAGTTCTTC; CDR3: CASSLSPTSGRNEQFF
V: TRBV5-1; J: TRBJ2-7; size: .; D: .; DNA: TGCGCCAGCAGCTCATACCTAGCCGCCTACGAGCAGTACTTC; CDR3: CASSSYLAAYEQYF
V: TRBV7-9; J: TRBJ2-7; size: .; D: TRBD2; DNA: TGTGCCAGCAGCTTAGGACGAGCGGGAGCAAGCCCCTACGAGCAGTACTTC; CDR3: CASSLGRAGASPYEQYF
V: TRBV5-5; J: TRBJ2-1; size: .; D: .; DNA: TGTGCCAGCAGCTTAATATCTGGGAGAGGAACCTACAATGAGCAGTTCTTC; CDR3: CASSLISGRGTYNEQFF
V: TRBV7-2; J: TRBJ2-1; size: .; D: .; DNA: TGTGCCAGCAGCCCCTATGGCAGGGGCTCCTACAATGAGCAGTTCTTC; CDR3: CASSPYGRGSYNEQFF
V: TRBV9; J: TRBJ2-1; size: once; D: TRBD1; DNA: TGTGCCAGCAGTGGGGCCATACAGGGGGGGCAGTTCTTC; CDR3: CASSGAIQGGQFF
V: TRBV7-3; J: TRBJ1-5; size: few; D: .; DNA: TGTGCCAGCAGCCCACAGGGTAGTAATCAGCCCCAGCATTTT; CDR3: CASSPQGSNQPQHF
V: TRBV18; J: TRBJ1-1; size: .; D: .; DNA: TGTGCCAGCTCACCTTCCGGGTCGAACACTGAAGCTTTCTTT; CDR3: CASSPSGSNTEAFF